This T cell receptor (beta chain) is drawn from a study of T cell repertoires in cytomegalovirus infection. TCRdb passed the reads through MiXCR, listing each CDR3 protein once. The table includes roughly 49,000 distinct CDR3 sequences, under 25% detected once. The sample holds a few counts of this clonotype. Its specificity is unknown. The V gene's germline CDR1 is SQVTM and CDR2 ANQGSEA. Trimming removed 4 bases at V and 1 base at J, with 13 bases between. The CDR3 is made up of 14 amino acids. V gene TRBV29-1 combines with J gene TRBJ1-2; a weak D match, TRBD1 (5 bases). This specimen was CD8+ T cells from cultured PBMCs, taken from culture after CMV antigen stimulation. The receptor's source is a human donor in good health (CMV status not recorded). Some clones in this sample may be carry-over from other donors' samples. CDR3 bases: TGCAGCGTTGCCCTAATGACAGATAACTATGGCTACACCTTC. Translating gives CSVALMTDNYGYTF.